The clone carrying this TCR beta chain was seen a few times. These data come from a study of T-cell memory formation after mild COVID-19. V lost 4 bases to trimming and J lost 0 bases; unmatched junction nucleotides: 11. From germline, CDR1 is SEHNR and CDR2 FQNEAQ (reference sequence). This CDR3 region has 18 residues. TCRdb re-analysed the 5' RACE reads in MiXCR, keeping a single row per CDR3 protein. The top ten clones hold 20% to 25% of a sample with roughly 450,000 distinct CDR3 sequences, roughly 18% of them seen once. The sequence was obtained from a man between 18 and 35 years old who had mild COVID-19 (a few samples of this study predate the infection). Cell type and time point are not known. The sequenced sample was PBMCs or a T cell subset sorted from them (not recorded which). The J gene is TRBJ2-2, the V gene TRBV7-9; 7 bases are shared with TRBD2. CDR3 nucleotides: TGTGCCAGCAGCTCCCGGCAGAGCGGGGACTCGAACACCGGGGAGCTGTTTTTT. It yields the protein CASSSRQSGDSNTGELFF.